The next 8 T cell receptor beta chains were all read from a single sample in a study of technical replicates of blood from a few donors. The assay was immunoSEQ multiplex PCR, and TCRdb's table has in-frame clones only and misses some. This sample carries 70,000 to 90,000 clones, 94% of them seen once, and the ten largest clones take 0.3% to 0.45%. Source material: T cells isolated from PBMCs. The receptors come from a human donor in good health.

The chain has TRBV6-5 and TRBJ2-2; no clear D. CDR3 length equals 13 residues. Per the germline V gene, CDR1 is MNHEY and CDR2 is SVGAGI. The V end lost 5 bases, the J end lost 2 bases, and 6 bases lay between the germline ends. The CDR3 sequence: CASSNSNTGELFF. The CDR3 nucleotides read TGTGCCAGCAGTAACAGTAACACCGGGGAGCTGTTTTTT.

The gene calls are TRBV5-1 and TRBJ2-3; TRBD2 matches 9 bases. The CDR3 is made up of 16 amino acids. In germline, CDR1 is SGHRS, CDR2 YFSETQ. V dropped 3 bases and J dropped 3; count of bases not matched to a gene: 8. CDR3 sequence: CASSWRAGGPTDTQYF. The CDR3, as DNA: TGCGCCAGCAGCTGGAGGGCGGGAGGGCCGACAGATACGCAGTATTTT.

This clone was counted a single time. CDR3 amino acids: CASSTGGQGINQPQHF. The CDR3 nucleotides read TGTGCCAGCAGCACGGGGGGACAGGGTATCAATCAGCCCCAGCATTTT. This chain connects TRBV5-6 to TRBJ1-5; 9 bases line up with TRBD1. The CDR3 totals 16 residues. V lost 4 bases to trimming and J lost 3 bases; unmatched junction nucleotides: 8. Germline V CDR1 and CDR2: SGHDT, YYEEEE.

The V call is TRBV2, the J call TRBJ2-3, with 10 positions matching TRBD2. V trimming: 6 bases; J trimming: 3 bases; junction bases outside the gene matches: 6. Germline V gene sequence: CDR1 SNHLY, CDR2 FYNNEI. This CDR3 contains 15 residues. CDR3 loop: CASSLAGVGTDTQYF. Written as DNA, the CDR3 is TGTGCCAGCAGCCTAGCGGGAGTGGGGACAGATACGCAGTATTTT.

The chain recombines TRBV6-6 with TRBJ1-2; D call uncertain. Germline V gene lookup returns CDR1 MNHNY and CDR2 SVGAGI (reference sequence). Trimming shortened V by 6 bases and J by 5 bases, and 7 bases separated the two germline ends. This CDR3 contains 11 residues. The CDR3 loop is CASSPNYGYTF. For the CDR3, the DNA is TGTGCCAGCAGCCCCAATTATGGCTACACCTTC.

V and J are TRBV6-5 and TRBJ1-2; no clear D gene. Germline CDR1 and CDR2: MNHEY and SVGAGI. Between the trimmed V and J ends, which lost 5 bases and 4 bases, there was a span of 14 bases. The CDR3 runs to 14 residues. The DNA of the CDR3 is TGTGCCAGCAGTCCCATACAGCTTCCCTATGGCTACACCTTC. Amino acids: CASSPIQLPYGYTF.

This clone was detected once. The chain links TRBV11-2 to TRBJ2-5; 13 bases are shared with TRBD2. From germline, CDR1 is SGHAT and CDR2 FQNNGV. The CDR3 has 16 amino acids. V dropped 5 bases and J dropped 5; count of bases not matched to a gene: 8. CDR3 region: CASSPGTSGIVETQYF. The CDR3, as DNA: TGTGCCAGCAGCCCGGGGACTAGCGGGATAGTGGAGACCCAGTACTTC. The full variable domain, with the rest looked up from reference TRBV11-2 and TRBJ2-5, is EAGVAQSPRYKIIEKRQSVAFWCNPISGHATLYWYQQILGQGPKLLIQFQNNGVVDDSQLPKDRFSAERLKGVDSTLKIQPAKLEDSAVYLCASSPGTSGIVETQYFGPGTRLLVL.

About this clone itself: The junction departs from germline at one end; a sequencing error may be responsible. The V and J genes are TRBV2 and TRBJ2-1; 7 positions agree with TRBD1. The CDR3 length is 13 residues. The germline gives CDR1 SNHLY, CDR2 FYNNEI. The CDR3 DNA is TGTGCCAGCACGGAACCTACAGGGGTCCTCAGGGTCTTC. Protein product: CASTEPTGVLRVF.